The 28 T cell receptor beta chains listed next were all sequenced from one sample in a study of T cells in localized non-small cell lung cancer. TCRdb's table, derived via immunoSEQ multiplex PCR, lists solely in-frame clones and lacks some. The sample comprises roughly 40,000 clones, 65% to 90% of which are singletons, and approximately 7.8% rests with the top ten. Here the sequenced sample was PBMCs, taken before any cancer treatment. The receptors derive from a man between 40 and 75 years old with stage II lung adenocarcinoma.

CDR3 protein: CASSPWTGGGETQYF. The CDR3 DNA sequence: TGTGCCAGCAGCCCGTGGACAGGGGGAGGGGAGACCCAGTACTTC. The V call is TRBV14, the J call TRBJ2-5, with TRBD1 matching over 10 bases. The CDR3 has 15 amino acids. J gave up 5 bases and V 4 bases, and 7 bases lay outside the gene matches. Germline V gene lookup returns CDR1 SGHDN and CDR2 FVKESK.

The chain recombines TRBV15 with TRBJ2-7; D may be TRBD1 or TRBD2 (6 bases each). V lost 5 bases and J lost 4, with 18 bases in between. This CDR3 is built from 15 residues. The germline CDR1 and CDR2 sequences are LNHNV and YYDKDF (reference sequence). The CDR3 loop is CATSLAGGRVYEQYF. In DNA, the CDR3 is TGTGCCACCAGCCTGGCTGGGGGGCGCGTTTACGAGCAGTACTTC.

The rearrangement uses TRBV11-1 and TRBJ2-7, with 7 positions matching TRBD2. This CDR3 has 14 amino acids. V lost 5 bases and J lost 5; bases outside the gene matches: 9. Germline-derived CDR1 and CDR2 are SGHAT and FQDESV (reference sequence). CDR3 amino acids: CASSQAGNRHEQYF. The CDR3 DNA sequence: TGTGCCAGCAGCCAAGCGGGGAACCGACACGAGCAGTACTTC.

The sample holds one count of this clone. The rearrangement joins TRBV28 to TRBJ1-6; 7 positions match TRBD1. Germline V gene data show CDR1 as MDHEN and CDR2 as SYDVKM. The J segment lost 5 bases and the V segment lost 8 bases, leaving 3 bases of the junction unmatched. This CDR3 is 13 amino acids long. The CDR3 coding sequence is TGTGCCAGCGGTGGACAGGATAATTCACCCCTCCACTTT. It encodes CASGGQDNSPLHF.

V usage is TRBV4-3 and J usage is TRBJ1-2; possible D gene TRBD1, 5 bases. The CDR3 is 15 residues long. V was shortened by 4 bases and J by 4 bases, with 16 bases between the two germline ends. CDR1 is LGHNA, CDR2 YSLEER, per germline. DNA of the CDR3: TGCGCCAGCAGCCCCCGACCTCAGGGCGGCTATGGCTACACCTTC. Translating gives CASSPRPQGGYGYTF.

V gene TRBV5-1 combines with J gene TRBJ2-5; TRBD2 is a possible D gene (6 bases). V was cut by 4 bases and J by 0 bases, with 13 bases left in between. Germline V gene lookup returns CDR1 SGHRS and CDR2 YFSETQ. The length of the CDR3 is 15 residues. CDR3 amino acids: CASSLGGSDQETQYF. The CDR3 DNA reads TGCGCCAGCAGCCTCGGGGGTTCGGACCAAGAGACCCAGTACTTC.

This clone is labeled as medium-sized. The V gene is TRBV7-6, the J gene TRBJ1-1; 7 bases align to TRBD1. There are 15 residues in the CDR3. CDR1 and CDR2 (germline): SGHVS, FNYEAQ. V lost 5 bases to trimming and J lost 5 bases; unmatched junction nucleotides: 11. The CDR3 reads CASSPPQGRETEAFF. In DNA form, the CDR3 reads TGTGCCAGCAGCCCCCCACAGGGGAGGGAAACTGAAGCTTTCTTT.

The chain combines TRBV28 with TRBJ1-5; D is unclear. Germline CDR1 reads MDHEN; CDR2 reads SYDVKM. V lost 5 bases and J 6 bases, leaving 14 bases between the germline ends. The CDR3 has 14 amino acids. The CDR3 DNA is TGTGCCAGCAGTCCCCCCGGGGTGACTCAGCCCCAGCATTTT. This translates into CASSPPGVTQPQHF.

J is TRBJ1-5 and V is TRBV19; D remains unclear. The CDR3 covers 15 residues. Germline V gene sequence: CDR1 LNHDA, CDR2 SQIVND (reference sequence). Trimming removed 1 base at V and 0 bases at J, with 7 bases between. The CDR3 loop reads CASSIVSDSNQPQHF. CDR3 sequence (DNA): TGTGCCAGTAGTATAGTTAGTGATAGCAATCAGCCCCAGCATTTT.

This rearrangement joins TRBV7-2 to TRBJ1-2, with TRBD1 matching 9 bases. J was trimmed by 6 bases and V by 5 bases; bases with no gene match: 4. The CDR3 sequence is 13 residues long. Germline CDR1 SGHTA, CDR2 FQGNSA. CDR3 residues: CASSTGQGNGYTF. CDR3 bases: TGTGCCAGCAGCACGGGACAGGGTAATGGCTACACCTTC.

The chain links TRBV5-6 to TRBJ2-1; a weak D match, TRBD1 (6 bases). The V gene lost 4 bases and the J gene lost 6 bases, with 14 bases spanning the gap. The germline V gene encodes CDR1 SGHDT and CDR2 YYEEEE. CDR3 length equals 14 residues. The CDR3 coding sequence is TGTGCCAGCAGCCTAGATCCGGACAGCAATGAGCAGTTCTTC. Translating it yields CASSLDPDSNEQFF.

This chain connects TRBV18 to TRBJ2-2; 7 bases match TRBD1. This CDR3 comprises 15 residues. V gave up 6 bases and J gave up 4 bases; unmatched junction bases: 8. Germline assignment: CDR1 KGHSH and CDR2 LQKENI. In DNA, the CDR3 is TGTGCCAGCTCTCCGGACAGGTTCGGCACCGGGGAGCTGTTTTTT. This gives the protein CASSPDRFGTGELFF.

The V and J genes are TRBV5-4 and TRBJ2-6, with a weak D call TRBD1 (5 bases). The germline V and J ends were trimmed by 0 bases and 0 bases, with 19 bases remaining between them. Germline values: CDR1 SGHNT, CDR2 YYREEE (reference sequence). The length of the CDR3 is 20 residues. CDR3 sequence: CASSLGPDSTRFSGANVLTF. The CDR3 DNA follows: TGTGCCAGCAGCTTGGGGCCCGACAGTACAAGATTCTCTGGGGCCAACGTCCTGACTTTC.

Turning to this clone: Different DNA sequences within this sample yield the same CDR3. The V gene is TRBV20-1, the J gene TRBJ2-5; no reliable D call. Germline CDR1 DFQATT, CDR2 SNEGSKA (reference sequence). The CDR3 loop spans 11 amino acids. Trimming removed 0 bases from V and 4 bases from J, with 3 bases in between. In DNA, the CDR3 is TGCAGTGCTAGAGAACGAGAGACCCAGTACTTC. Translated, it gives CSARERETQYF.

The chain has TRBV20-1 and TRBJ1-2; D uncertain. The germline CDR1 and CDR2 sequences are DFQATT and SNEGSKA (reference sequence). The CDR3 is 11 residues long. Trimming shortened V by 5 bases and J by 8 bases, and 12 bases separated the two germline ends. DNA of the CDR3: TGCAGTGCTGGGTCGGCTGGAGGCTACACCTTC. Amino acids: CSAGSAGGYTF.

V gene TRBV4-3 combines with J gene TRBJ2-1, with D maybe TRBD2 (6 bases). Between the trimmed V and J ends, which lost 2 bases and 5 bases, there was a span of 13 bases. Germline CDR1 LGHNA, CDR2 YSLEER. The CDR3 runs to 15 residues. The CDR3 is CASSQLIGTDNEQFF. The CDR3 coding sequence is TGCGCCAGCAGCCAACTTATCGGGACTGACAATGAGCAGTTCTTC.

The chain has TRBV7-2 and TRBJ2-7; D gene ambiguous. CDR1 and CDR2 from the germline V gene are SGHTA and FQGNSA. V lost 5 bases and J 5 bases, leaving 13 bases between the germline ends. The CDR3 spans 13 residues. The CDR3 nucleotides read TGTGCCAGCAGCCCCCGGGTCCAAAACGAGCAGTACTTC. This gives the protein CASSPRVQNEQYF.

V is TRBV5-4 and J is TRBJ2-5; 16 bases are shared with TRBD2. The CDR3 contains 16 residues. CDR1 is SGHNT and CDR2 is YYREEE in the germline V gene (reference sequence). Unmatched junction bases numbered 5, after V lost 4 bases and J lost 5 bases. CDR3 nucleotides: TGTGCCAGCAGCCACGGGACTAGCGGGAGGGCCGAGACCCAGTACTTC. It translates to CASSHGTSGRAETQYF.

This rearrangement joins TRBV27 to TRBJ2-1; no reliable D call. V was cut by 3 bases and J by 8 bases, with 11 bases left in between. Germline CDR1 reads MNHEY; CDR2 reads SMNVEV (reference sequence). The CDR3 length is 13 residues. CDR3 DNA sequence: TGTGCCAGCAGTTTTGGCAGTGTGGATGAGCAGTTCTTC. Protein: CASSFGSVDEQFF.

This chain connects TRBV18 to TRBJ1-2; D unresolved. The CDR3 is 11 residues long. Trimming stripped 6 bases from V and 3 bases from J, with 5 bases between. Germline V gene lookup returns CDR1 KGHSH and CDR2 LQKENI. CDR3 amino acids: CASSQDYGYTF. The CDR3 region has the DNA TGTGCCAGCTCCCAGGACTATGGCTACACCTTC.

Only a few counts were recorded for this clone. V gene TRBV2 combines with J gene TRBJ1-6; 7 nucleotides line up with TRBD1. The CDR3 loop spans 16 amino acids. Looked up from germline, CDR1 is SNHLY and CDR2 is FYNNEI. J lost 5 bases, V lost 7 bases, and 11 bases had no gene match. The CDR3 loop reads CASTILGTENNSPLHF. DNA for the CDR3: TGTGCCAGCACCATTCTAGGGACAGAGAATAATTCACCCCTCCACTTT.

This clone showed up just a few times. The chain employs TRBV29-1 and TRBJ2-1; 12 positions match TRBD1. This CDR3 region has 14 residues. V lost 5 bases and J lost 9; bases outside the gene matches: 8. CDR1 and CDR2 from the germline V gene are SQVTM and ANQGSEA. CDR3: CSVSGTGGFSEQFF. The DNA of the CDR3 is TGCAGCGTTAGCGGGACAGGGGGCTTCAGTGAGCAGTTCTTC.

As regards this clone: The same CDR3 also results from other DNA sequences found in this sample. The rearrangement uses TRBV6-6 and TRBJ1-2, with D hard to call. Germline CDR1 is MNHNY and CDR2 is SVGAGI (reference sequence). CDR3 size: 14 residues. V lost 6 bases, J lost 4 bases, and 15 bases lay in between. The CDR3 sequence is CASSHEREPYGYTF. The CDR3 DNA sequence: TGTGCCAGCAGCCACGAGAGGGAGCCCTATGGCTACACCTTC.

This clone was recorded only once. The V call is TRBV7-2, the J call TRBJ2-1, with TRBD2 identical over 11 bases. The V gene's germline CDR1 is SGHTA and CDR2 FQGNSA. The CDR3 spans 16 residues. V lost 2 bases and J lost 4; bases outside the gene matches: 4. DNA for the CDR3: TGTGCCAGCAGCTTACGGACTAGCGGGCCGTACAATGAGCAGTTCTTC. This sequence encodes CASSLRTSGPYNEQFF.

The chain has TRBV5-5 and TRBJ2-7; TRBD1 agrees at 9 bases. This CDR3 contains 14 residues. CDR1 and CDR2 from the germline V gene are SGHKS and YYEKEE (reference sequence). The ends lost 3 bases at V and 3 bases at J; junction bases unmatched: 4. The CDR3: CASSYWTGDYEQYF. The CDR3 DNA reads as TGTGCCAGCAGCTACTGGACAGGGGACTACGAGCAGTACTTC.

The rearrangement links TRBV6-1 to TRBJ2-1; 8 bases map to TRBD2. This CDR3 spans 15 amino acids. Germline values: CDR1 MNHNS, CDR2 SASEGT. V was clipped by 6 bases and J by 4 bases; unmatched bases: 8. CDR3 DNA sequence: TGTGCCAGCAGAGCCGCGGGGGGCTCGTACAATGAGCAGTTCTTC. Its protein is CASRAAGGSYNEQFF.

This clone is judged medium-sized. The chain has TRBV30 and TRBJ2-7, with D perhaps TRBD1 or TRBD2 (5 bases each). The CDR3 covers 13 residues. Per germline, CDR1 GTSNPN and CDR2 SVGIG (reference sequence). Deletions cut 0 bases from V and 6 bases from J, with 12 bases between. The CDR3 loop is CAWSVLPGREQYF. As DNA, the CDR3 is TGTGCCTGGAGTGTACTCCCGGGGCGCGAGCAGTACTTC.

V gene TRBV18 combines with J gene TRBJ2-1, with 10 bases aligning to TRBD2. With V trimmed by 0 bases and J by 4 bases, 3 bases remained unmatched. This CDR3 contains 16 residues. Per the germline V gene, CDR1 is KGHSH and CDR2 is LQKENI. In nucleotides, the CDR3 is TGTGCCAGCTCACCACCGAGCGGGAGGGATTACAATGAGCAGTTCTTC. As protein: CASSPPSGRDYNEQFF.